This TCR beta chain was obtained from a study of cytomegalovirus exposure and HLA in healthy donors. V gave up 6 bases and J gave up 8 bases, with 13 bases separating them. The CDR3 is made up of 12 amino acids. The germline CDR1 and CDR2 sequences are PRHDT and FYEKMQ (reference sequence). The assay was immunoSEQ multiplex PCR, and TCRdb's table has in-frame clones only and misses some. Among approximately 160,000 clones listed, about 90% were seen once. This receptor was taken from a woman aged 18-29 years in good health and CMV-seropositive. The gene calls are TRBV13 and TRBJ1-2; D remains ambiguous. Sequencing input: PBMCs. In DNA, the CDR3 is TGTGCCAGCAGTTTCGGGGTGGGAGGCTACACCTTC. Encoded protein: CASSFGVGGYTF. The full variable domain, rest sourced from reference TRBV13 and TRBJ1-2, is AAGVIQSPRHLIKEKRETATLKCYPIPRHDTVYWYQQGPGQDPQFLISFYEKMQSDKGSIPDRFSAQQFSDYHSELNMSSLELGDSALYFCASSFGVGGYTFGSGTRLTVV.